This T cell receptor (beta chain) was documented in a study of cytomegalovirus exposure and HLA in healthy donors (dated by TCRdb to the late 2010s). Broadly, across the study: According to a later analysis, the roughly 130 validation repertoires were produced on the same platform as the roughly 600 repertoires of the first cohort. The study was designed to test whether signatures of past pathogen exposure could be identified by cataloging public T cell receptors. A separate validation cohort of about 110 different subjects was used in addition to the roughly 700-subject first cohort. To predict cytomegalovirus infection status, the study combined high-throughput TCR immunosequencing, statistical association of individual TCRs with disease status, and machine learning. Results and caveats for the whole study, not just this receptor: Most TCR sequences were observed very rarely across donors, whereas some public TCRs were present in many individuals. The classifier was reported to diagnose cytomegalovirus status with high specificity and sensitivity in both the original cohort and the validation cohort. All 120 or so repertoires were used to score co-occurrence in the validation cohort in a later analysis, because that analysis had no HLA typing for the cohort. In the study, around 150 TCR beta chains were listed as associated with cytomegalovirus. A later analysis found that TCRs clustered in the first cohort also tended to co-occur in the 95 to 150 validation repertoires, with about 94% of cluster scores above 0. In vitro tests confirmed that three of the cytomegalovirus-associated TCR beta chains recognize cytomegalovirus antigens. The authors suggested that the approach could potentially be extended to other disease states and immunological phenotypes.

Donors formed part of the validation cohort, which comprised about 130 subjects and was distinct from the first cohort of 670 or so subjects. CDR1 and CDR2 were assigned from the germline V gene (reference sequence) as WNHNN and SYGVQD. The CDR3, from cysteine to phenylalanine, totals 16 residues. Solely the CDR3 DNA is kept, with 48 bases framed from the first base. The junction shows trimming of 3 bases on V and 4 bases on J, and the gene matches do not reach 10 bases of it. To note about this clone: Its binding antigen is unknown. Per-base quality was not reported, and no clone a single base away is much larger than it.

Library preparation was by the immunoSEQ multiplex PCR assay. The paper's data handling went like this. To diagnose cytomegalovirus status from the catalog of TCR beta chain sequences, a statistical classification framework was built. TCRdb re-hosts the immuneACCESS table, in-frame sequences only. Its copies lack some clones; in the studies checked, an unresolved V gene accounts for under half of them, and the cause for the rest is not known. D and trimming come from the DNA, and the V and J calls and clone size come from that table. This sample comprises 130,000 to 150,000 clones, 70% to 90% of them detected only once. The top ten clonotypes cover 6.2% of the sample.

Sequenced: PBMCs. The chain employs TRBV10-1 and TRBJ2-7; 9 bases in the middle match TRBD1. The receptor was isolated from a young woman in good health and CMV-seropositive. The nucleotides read TGCGCCAGCAGTGATACCCTGGACAGGGGATTATACGAGCAGTACTTC. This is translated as CASSDTLDRGLYEQYF.